The 7 T cell receptor beta chains in this list originate from one sample, sequenced in a study of identical twins. In TCRdb, the 5' RACE reads were re-called with MiXCR into one record per CDR3 protein. The data contain 450,000 to 650,000 distinct CDR3 sequences, 12% to 15% of them singletons. This same sample was also taken into another study, of yellow fever vaccine responses in identical twins.

Specimen: CD4+ T cells sorted from blood. Receptor source: a young woman in good health.

The sample holds many counts of this clonotype. The gene calls are TRBV7-6 and TRBJ2-1, with D unclear. The V end lost 2 bases, the J end lost 0 bases, and 17 bases lay between the germline ends. The CDR3 extends over 18 amino acids. Germline-derived CDR1 and CDR2 are SGHVS and FNYEAQ. The CDR3 DNA sequence: TGTGCCAGCAGCTTATATCCCCCGCGCGAGACCTCCTACAATGAGCAGTTCTTC. Its translation: CASSLYPPRETSYNEQFF.

Of note for this clonotype: Being one base from a much bigger clone, this may be a read error. The chain has TRBV2 and TRBJ2-3; no clear D. Germline values: CDR1 SNHLY, CDR2 FYNNEI. The CDR3 is made up of 13 amino acids. V was shortened by 3 bases and J by 1 base, with 5 bases between the two germline ends. For the CDR3, the DNA is TGTGCCAGCAGTGAGGACGGCACAGATACGCAGTATTTT. Protein: CASSEDGTDTQYF.

The chain has TRBV5-1 and TRBJ1-1; 8 positions agree with TRBD1. The V segment lost 2 bases and the J segment 1 base; nucleotides outside the gene matches: 4. The CDR3 has 15 residues. In germline, CDR1 is SGHRS, CDR2 YFSETQ. This CDR3 reads CASSFWTGTNTEAFF. CDR3 coding DNA: TGCGCCAGCAGCTTCTGGACAGGGACGAACACTGAAGCTTTCTTT.

The genes are TRBV29-1 and TRBJ2-3; D could derive from TRBD1 or TRBD2 (6 bases each). This CDR3 region has 14 residues. Trimming took off 3 bases at V and 5 bases at J, with 15 bases between the two ends. Germline V gives CDR1 SQVTM, CDR2 ANQGSEA. CDR3 sequence (DNA): TGCAGCGTTGATTACACAGGGAGGTTAGATACGCAGTATTTT. It translates to CSVDYTGRLDTQYF.

This chain connects TRBV7-9 to TRBJ2-1, with TRBD2 matching over 8 bases. This CDR3 is 15 amino acids long. Germline CDR1 reads SEHNR; CDR2 reads FQNEAQ (reference sequence). V trimming: 4 bases; J trimming: 4 bases; junction bases outside the gene matches: 6. The CDR3 sequence: CASSSPGLVYNEQFF. CDR3 DNA sequence: TGTGCCAGCAGCTCTCCGGGACTAGTTTACAATGAGCAGTTCTTC.

The chain has TRBV2 and TRBJ2-3; TRBD1 or TRBD2 may be the D gene (5 bases each). Trimming took 10 bases from V and 2 from J, leaving 13 bases between them. Germline V lookup: CDR1 SNHLY, CDR2 FYNNEI. This CDR3 has 13 residues. The CDR3 is CATGTEVTDTQYF. CDR3 DNA: TGTGCCACAGGGACCGAGGTCACAGATACGCAGTATTTT. Based on the CDR3 plus reference TRBV2 and TRBJ2-3, the full variable domain is EPEVTQTPSHQVTQMGQEVILRCVPISNHLYFYWYRQILGQKVEFLVSFYNNEISEKSEIFDDQFSVERPDGSNFTLKIRSTKLEDSAMYFCATGTEVTDTQYFGPGTRLTVL.

This clonotype showed up just a few times. The genes are TRBV27 and TRBJ2-3, with 9 bases fitting TRBD1. Germline assignment: CDR1 MNHEY and CDR2 SMNVEV (reference sequence). After removal of 10 bases from V and 2 bases from J, the junction contained 7 bases not matched to a gene. This CDR3 contains 14 residues. The CDR3 protein is CATMTGGITDTQYF. The CDR3 nucleotides are TGTGCCACCATGACAGGGGGAATCACAGATACGCAGTATTTT.